This record covers a single TCR beta chain. Original analysis: Amplification from reference gene primers served as the basis for estimated nucleated cell counts. Profiling relied on immunoSEQ multiplex PCR, and the TCRdb table lists in-frame clones only, not all of them. The V and J calls and clone size come from that table; D and trimming were worked out from the DNA. The sample holds over 85,000 clones, roughly 88% seen once. This record comes from a study of blood T cell repertoires in COVID-19. Study overall: The United States, Italy and Spain were the sources of the acute and convalescent COVID-19 samples. Sources were T cells, B-cell-depleted T cells, or PBMCs; the material itself was cDNA or gDNA.

V was pared by 0 bases and J by 3 bases, with 11 bases between. The germline gives CDR1 MNHEY, CDR2 SVGAGI. This CDR3 is 15 amino acids long. The sequence derives from a woman aged 65 to 85 with acute or convalescent COVID-19. Sequencing was done on a sample of peripheral blood. The chain joins TRBV6-5 to TRBJ1-1; no clear D. The CDR3 region is CASSYSLQVDTEAFF. The CDR3 DNA follows: TGTGCCAGCAGTTACTCGTTGCAGGTGGACACTGAAGCTTTCTTT.